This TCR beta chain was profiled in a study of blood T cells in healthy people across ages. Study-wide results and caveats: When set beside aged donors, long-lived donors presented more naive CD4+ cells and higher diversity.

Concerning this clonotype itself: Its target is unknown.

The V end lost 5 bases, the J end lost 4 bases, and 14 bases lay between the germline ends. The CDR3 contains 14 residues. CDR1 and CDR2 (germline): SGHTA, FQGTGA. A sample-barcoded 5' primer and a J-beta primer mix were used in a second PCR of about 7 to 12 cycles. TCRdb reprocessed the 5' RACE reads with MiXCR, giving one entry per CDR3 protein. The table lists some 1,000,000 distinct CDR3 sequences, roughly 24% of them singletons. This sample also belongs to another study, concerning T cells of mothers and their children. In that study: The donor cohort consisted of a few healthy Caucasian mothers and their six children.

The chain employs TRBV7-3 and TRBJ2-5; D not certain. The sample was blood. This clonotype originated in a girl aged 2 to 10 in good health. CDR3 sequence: CASSPSDGLETQYF. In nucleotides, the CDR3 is TGTGCCAGCAGCCCATCGGACGGCTTAGAGACCCAGTACTTC.